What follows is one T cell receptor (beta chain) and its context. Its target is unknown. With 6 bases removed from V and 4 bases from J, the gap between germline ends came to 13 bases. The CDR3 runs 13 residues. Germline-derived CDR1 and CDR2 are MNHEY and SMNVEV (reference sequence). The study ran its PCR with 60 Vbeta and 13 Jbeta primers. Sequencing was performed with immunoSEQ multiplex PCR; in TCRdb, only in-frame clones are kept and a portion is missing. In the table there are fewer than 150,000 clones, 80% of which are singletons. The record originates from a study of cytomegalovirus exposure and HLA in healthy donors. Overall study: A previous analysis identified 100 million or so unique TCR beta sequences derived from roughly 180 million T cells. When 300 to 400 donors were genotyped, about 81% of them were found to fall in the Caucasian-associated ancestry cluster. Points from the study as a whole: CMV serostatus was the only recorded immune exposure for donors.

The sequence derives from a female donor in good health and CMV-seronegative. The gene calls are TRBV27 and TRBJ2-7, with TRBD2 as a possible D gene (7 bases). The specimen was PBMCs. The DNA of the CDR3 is TGTGCCAGCAGGAACAGGGAGGGTTACGAGCAGTACTTC. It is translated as CASRNREGYEQYF.